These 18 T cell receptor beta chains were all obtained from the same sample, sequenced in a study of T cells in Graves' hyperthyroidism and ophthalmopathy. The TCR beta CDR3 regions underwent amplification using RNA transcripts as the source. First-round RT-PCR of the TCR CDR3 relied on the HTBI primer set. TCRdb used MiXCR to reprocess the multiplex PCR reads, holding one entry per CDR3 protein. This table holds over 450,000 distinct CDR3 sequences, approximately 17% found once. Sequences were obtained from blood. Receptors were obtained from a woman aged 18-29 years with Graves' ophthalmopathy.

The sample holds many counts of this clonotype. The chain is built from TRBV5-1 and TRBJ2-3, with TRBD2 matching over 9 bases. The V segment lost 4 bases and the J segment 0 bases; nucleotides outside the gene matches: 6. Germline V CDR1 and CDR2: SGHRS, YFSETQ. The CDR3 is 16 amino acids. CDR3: CASSGSSGVSTDTQYF. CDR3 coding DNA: TGCGCCAGCAGCGGCTCTAGCGGGGTGAGCACAGATACGCAGTATTTT.

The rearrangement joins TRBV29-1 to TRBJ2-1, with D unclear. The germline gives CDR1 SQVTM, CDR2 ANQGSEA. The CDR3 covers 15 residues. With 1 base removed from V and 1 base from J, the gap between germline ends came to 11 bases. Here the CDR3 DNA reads TGCAGCGTTGAAGGGGCAGTGCTTTCCTACAATGAGCAGTTCTTC. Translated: CSVEGAVLSYNEQFF.

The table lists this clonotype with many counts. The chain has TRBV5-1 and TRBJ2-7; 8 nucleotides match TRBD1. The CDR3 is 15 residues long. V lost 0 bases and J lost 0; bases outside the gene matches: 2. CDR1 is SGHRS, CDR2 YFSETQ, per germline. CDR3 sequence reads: CASSLAQGASYEQYF. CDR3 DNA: TGCGCCAGCAGCTTGGCGCAGGGGGCCTCCTACGAGCAGTACTTC.

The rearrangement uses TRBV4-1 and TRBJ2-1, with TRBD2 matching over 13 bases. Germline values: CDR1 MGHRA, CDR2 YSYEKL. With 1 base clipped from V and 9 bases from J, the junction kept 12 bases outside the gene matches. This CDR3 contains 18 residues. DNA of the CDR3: TGCGCCAGCAGCCAAGCCTTACTTGGACTAGCGGGGGAGGGTGAGCAGTTCTTC. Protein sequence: CASSQALLGLAGEGEQFF.

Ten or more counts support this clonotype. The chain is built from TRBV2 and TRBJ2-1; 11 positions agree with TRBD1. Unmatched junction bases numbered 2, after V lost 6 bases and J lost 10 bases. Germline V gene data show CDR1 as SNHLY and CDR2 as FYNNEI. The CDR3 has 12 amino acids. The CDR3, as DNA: TGTGCCAGCAGGGACAGGGGGCGAGAGCAGTTCTTC. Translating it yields CASRDRGREQFF.

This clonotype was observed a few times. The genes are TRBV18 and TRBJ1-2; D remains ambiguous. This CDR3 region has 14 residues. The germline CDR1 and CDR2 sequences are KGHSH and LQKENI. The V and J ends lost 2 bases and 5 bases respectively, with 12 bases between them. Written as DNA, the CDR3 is TGTGCCAGCTCACCAGCGCGGATTGAATATGGCTACACCTTC. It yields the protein CASSPARIEYGYTF. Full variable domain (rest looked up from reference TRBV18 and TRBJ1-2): NAGVMQNPRHLVRRRGQEARLRCSPMKGHSHVYWYRQLPEEGLKFMVYLQKENIIDESGMPKERFSAEFPKEGPSILRIQQVVRGDSAAYFCASSPARIEYGYTFGSGTRLTVV.

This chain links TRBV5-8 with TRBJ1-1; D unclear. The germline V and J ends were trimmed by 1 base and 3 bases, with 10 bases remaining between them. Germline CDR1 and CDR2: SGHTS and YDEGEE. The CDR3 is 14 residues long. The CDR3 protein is CASSLRSGHTEAFF. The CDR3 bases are TGTGCCAGCAGCTTGAGGAGCGGCCACACTGAAGCTTTCTTT.

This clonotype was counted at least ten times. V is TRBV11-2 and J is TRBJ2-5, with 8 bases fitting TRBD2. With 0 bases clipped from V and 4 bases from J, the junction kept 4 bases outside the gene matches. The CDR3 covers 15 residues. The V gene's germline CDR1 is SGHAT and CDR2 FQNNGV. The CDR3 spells CASSLEAGGGETQYF. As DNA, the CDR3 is TGTGCCAGCAGCTTAGAGGCGGGAGGAGGAGAGACCCAGTACTTC.

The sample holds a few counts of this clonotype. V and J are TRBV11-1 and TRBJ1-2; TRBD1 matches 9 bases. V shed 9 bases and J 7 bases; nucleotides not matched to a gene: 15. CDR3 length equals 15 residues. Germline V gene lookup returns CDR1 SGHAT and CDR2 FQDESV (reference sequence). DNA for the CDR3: TGTGCCAGTATCCGCCGGGACAGGGAGGGAAGTGGCTACACCTTC. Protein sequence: CASIRRDREGSGYTF.

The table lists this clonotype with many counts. In nucleotides, the CDR3 is TGTGCCAGCAGCTCCGTAGTAGACACAGATACGCAGTATTTT. Translation: CASSSVVDTDTQYF. The gene calls are TRBV2 and TRBJ2-3; D remains unclear. Trimming took 6 bases from V and 2 from J, leaving 12 bases between them. The CDR3 spans 14 residues. In germline, CDR1 is SNHLY, CDR2 FYNNEI.

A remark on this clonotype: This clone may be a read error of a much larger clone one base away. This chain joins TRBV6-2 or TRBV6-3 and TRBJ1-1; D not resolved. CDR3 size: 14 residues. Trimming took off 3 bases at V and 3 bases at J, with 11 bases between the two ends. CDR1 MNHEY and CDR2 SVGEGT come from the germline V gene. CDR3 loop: CASSYRRMDTEAFF. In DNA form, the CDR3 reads TGTGCCAGCAGTTATCGACGGATGGACACTGAAGCTTTCTTT.

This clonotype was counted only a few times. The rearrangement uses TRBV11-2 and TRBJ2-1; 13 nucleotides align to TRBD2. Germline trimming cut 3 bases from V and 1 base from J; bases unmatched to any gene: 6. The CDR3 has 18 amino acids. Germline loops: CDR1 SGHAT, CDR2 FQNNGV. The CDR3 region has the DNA TGTGCCAGCAGCTTTGGACTAGCGGGAGTTGGGTCCTACAATGAGCAGTTCTTC. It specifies CASSFGLAGVGSYNEQFF.

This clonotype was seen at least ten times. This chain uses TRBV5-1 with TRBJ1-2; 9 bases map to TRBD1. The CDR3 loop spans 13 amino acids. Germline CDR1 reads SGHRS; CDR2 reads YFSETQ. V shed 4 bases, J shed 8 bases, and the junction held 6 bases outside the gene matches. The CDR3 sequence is CASSQTGGFGYTF. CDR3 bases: TGCGCCAGCAGCCAGACAGGGGGTTTCGGCTACACCTTC.

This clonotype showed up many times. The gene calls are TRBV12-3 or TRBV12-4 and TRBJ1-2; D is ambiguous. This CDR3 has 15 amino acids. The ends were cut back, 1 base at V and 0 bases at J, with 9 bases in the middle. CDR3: CASSLDGRSNYGYTF. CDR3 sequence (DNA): TGTGCCAGCAGTTTAGACGGCAGATCTAACTATGGCTACACCTTC.

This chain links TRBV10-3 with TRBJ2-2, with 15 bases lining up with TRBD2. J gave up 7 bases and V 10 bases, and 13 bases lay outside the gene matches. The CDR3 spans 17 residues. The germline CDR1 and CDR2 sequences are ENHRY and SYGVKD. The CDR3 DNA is TGTGCCACCTCATGGACTAGCGGGGGGGAATTGGGCGGGGAGCTGTTTTTT. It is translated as CATSWTSGGELGGELFF.

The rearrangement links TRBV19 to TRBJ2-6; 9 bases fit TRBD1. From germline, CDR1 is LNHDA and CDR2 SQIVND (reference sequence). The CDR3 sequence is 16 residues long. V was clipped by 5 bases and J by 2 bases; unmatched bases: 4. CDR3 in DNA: TGTGCCAGTAGTTGGGACAGGGCCACTGGGGCCAACGTCCTGACTTTC. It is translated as CASSWDRATGANVLTF. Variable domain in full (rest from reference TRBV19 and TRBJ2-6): DGGITQSPKYLFRKEGQNVTLSCEQNLNHDAMYWYRQDPGQGLRLIYYSQIVNDFQKGDIAEGYSVSREKKESFPLTVTSAQKNPTAFYLCASSWDRATGANVLTFGAGSRLTVL.

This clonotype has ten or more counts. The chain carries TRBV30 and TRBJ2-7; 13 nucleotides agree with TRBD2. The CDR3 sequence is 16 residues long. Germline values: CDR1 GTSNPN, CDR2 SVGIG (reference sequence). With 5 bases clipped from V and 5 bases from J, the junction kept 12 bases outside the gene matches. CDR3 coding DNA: TGTGCCTGGGCTCCGGGACTAGCGGGGCCTGGGGACGAGCAGTACTTC. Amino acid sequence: CAWAPGLAGPGDEQYF.

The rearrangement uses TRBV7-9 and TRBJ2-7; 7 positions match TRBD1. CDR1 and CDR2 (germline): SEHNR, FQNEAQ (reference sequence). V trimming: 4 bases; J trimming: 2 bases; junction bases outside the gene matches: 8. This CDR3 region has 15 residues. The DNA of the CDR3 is TGTGCCAGCAGCTCCGAAGGGACAGTGACCTACGAGCAGTACTTC. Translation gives CASSSEGTVTYEQYF.